The T cell receptor beta chain described here comes from a study of identical twins. A remark on this clonotype: Its antigen is currently unknown.

TCRdb itself ran the 5' RACE reads through MiXCR, one entry per CDR3 protein. The sample lists about 790,000 distinct CDR3 sequences, 15% to 20% occurring once. The V gene end was trimmed by 5 bases and the J gene end by 8 bases; junction bases not matched to a gene: 9. This CDR3 is built from 16 residues. Study-level results: Findings came from cross-sectional statistics, without long-term follow-up of donors. Abundant beta clonotypes from cord blood bore fewer insertions; memory repertoires lacked this pattern. Excess sharing between twins was weaker in beta out-of-frame sequences.

This same sample was also part of a study on T cells expressing NK-cell markers. From that study: No clear determination of HCMV specificity was made for expanded NKG2C+ T cell clones.

Sample: PBMCs. The V and J genes are TRBV12-3 or TRBV12-4 and TRBJ2-1, with TRBD2 matching 13 bases. The sequence was obtained from a woman between 18 and 29 years old in good health. DNA for the CDR3: TGTGCCAGCAGTGCGACTAGCGGGAGGTCCGGCTATGAGCAGTTCTTC. This codes for CASSATSGRSGYEQFF.